The clone carrying this T cell receptor (beta chain) occurred a few times. Its antigen remains unidentified. The sample belongs to a study of T cells in localized non-small cell lung cancer. Whole-study findings and limits: The study sequenced only one region of the tumor. As a result, intratumor heterogeneity could not be excluded and remains possible. Out of the top 100 tumor clones, a median approximately 57 were seen in adjacent lung.

TCRdb's table, derived via immunoSEQ multiplex PCR, lists solely in-frame clones and lacks some. The table shows a few thousand clones, with under 30% occurring only once. The CDR3 covers 16 residues. V dropped 0 bases and J dropped 3 bases, with 12 bases sitting between them. CDR1 is SGDLS and CDR2 is YYNGEE in the germline V gene. This chain joins TRBV9 and TRBJ2-2; D unresolved. The TCR comes from a female donor older than 55 with stage II squamous cell lung carcinoma. Sequences were derived from lung tumor tissue, sampled before any cancer treatment. The CDR3 here is CASSVGRTDYTGELFF. Written as DNA, the CDR3 is TGTGCCAGCAGCGTAGGTAGGACCGATTACACCGGGGAGCTGTTTTTT.